Listed below are T cell receptor beta chains from one sample, sequenced in a study of beta chain features in type 1 diabetes. Assay used: immunoSEQ multiplex PCR; TCRdb lists only in-frame clones, some missing. The profile covers around 300,000 clones, with roughly 9.6% appearing a single time and 0.015% to 0.02% taken by the ten largest. The sample consisted of naive CD4+ T cells from blood. These receptors were collected from a woman in her thirties in good health. CDR3s include the opening cysteine and the closing phenylalanine or tryptophan. A D gene is named only where the DNA matches it firmly. Size is stated for part of the rows, as once, few or many counts, or as a class when the clone is expanded.

j_gene	v_gene	d_gene	abundance	CDR3aa	CDR3nt
TRBJ2-5	TRBV11-2	TRBD2	NA	CASSFRREGETQYF	TGTGCCAGCAGCTTTCGGCGGGAGGGAGAGACCCAGTACTTC
TRBJ2-1	TRBV19	TRBD2	few	CASSTLTSGSGPQFF	TGTGCCAGTAGTACGTTGACTAGCGGGAGTGGCCCCCAGTTCTTC
TRBJ2-1	TRBV30	TRBD2	NA	CACRLAEYNEQFF	TGTGCCTGCCGACTAGCGGAATACAATGAGCAGTTCTTC
TRBJ1-5	TRBV7-9	NA	many	CASSIRNQPQHF	TGTGCCAGCAGCATCAGGAATCAGCCCCAGCATTTT
TRBJ2-7	TRBV27	NA	NA	CASSLGGSSYEQYF	TGTGCCAGCAGTTTAGGGGGCAGCTCCTACGAGCAGTACTTC
TRBJ2-1	TRBV11-2	TRBD1	NA	CASSSATGGMSEQFF	TGTGCCAGCAGCTCCGCGACAGGGGGGATGAGTGAGCAGTTCTTC
TRBJ2-1	TRBV28	TRBD2	few	CASKTAREAFF	TGTGCCAGCAAAACGGCCCGGGAGGCGTTCTTC
TRBJ2-3	TRBV28	TRBD2	NA	CASRVIAGATDTQYF	TGTGCCAGCAGGGTGATAGCGGGAGCTACAGATACGCAGTATTTT
TRBJ1-4	TRBV30	NA	NA	CAWRAAPNNEKLFF	TGTGCCTGGAGGGCAGCGCCAAATAATGAAAAACTGTTTTTT
TRBJ2-2	TRBV6-6	TRBD1	few	CASSHRDRNTGELFF	TGTGCCAGCAGTCACCGGGACAGGAACACCGGGGAGCTGTTTTTT
TRBJ2-3	TRBV4-1	TRBD2	few	CASSQDGAAGGADTQYF	TGCGCCAGCAGCCAAGATGGGGCAGCGGGAGGCGCAGATACGCAGTATTTT
TRBJ2-5	TRBV27	NA	NA	CASSFRGTQETQYF	TGTGCCAGCAGTTTTAGGGGTACCCAAGAGACCCAGTACTTC
TRBJ2-7	TRBV7-8	TRBD2	NA	CASSQTGTRRSEQYF	TGTGCCAGCAGCCAAACCGGGACTAGGAGATCCGAGCAGTACTTC
TRBJ1-1	TRBV14	TRBD1	few	CASSHTGAGTEAFF	TGTGCCAGCAGCCACACAGGGGCTGGCACTGAAGCTTTCTTT
TRBJ2-6	TRBV4-3	NA	few	CASSQGLSGANVLTF	TGCGCCAGCAGCCAGGGACTCTCTGGGGCCAACGTCCTGACTTTC